These 24 T cell receptor beta chains came from one sample sequenced in a study of T cells in women clearing cervical HPV infection (dated by TCRdb to 2016 to 2019). Library creation used the immunoSEQ multiplex PCR assay. TCRdb's version of the immuneACCESS table is confined to in-frame rearrangements and falls short of the full clone set. An unresolved V gene accounts for under half of the shortfall where checked; the remainder is of unknown origin. This sample's clone table shows tens of thousands of clones. The ten biggest clones cover 6% to 7.5% of the sample. Sequencing was performed on blood buffy coat. These TCRs come from a woman aged 18 to 75 with a cervical HPV16 infection that either progressed to CIN3+ or cleared (not recorded which).

As regards this clone: Sequencing ends 3 residues short of the CDR3 end; the germline J gene provides the rest. J is TRBJ1-2 and V is TRBV19; D gene uncertain. Germline CDR1 reads LNHDA; CDR2 reads SQIVND (reference sequence). The CDR3 spans 13 residues. Trimming stripped 1 base from V and 5 bases from J, with 8 bases between. CDR3 region: CASSIGRGYGYTF. The sequenced part of the CDR3 DNA is TGTGCCAGTAGTATAGGCCGAGGTTATGGC.

Regarding this clone: The CDR3 extends 3 residues past the end of the read, so its final part is completed from the germline J gene. V gene TRBV19 combines with J gene TRBJ2-1; 9 nucleotides align to TRBD2. This CDR3 has 15 amino acids. Trimming cost V 7 bases and J 8 bases; bases outside gene matches: 12. In germline, CDR1 is LNHDA, CDR2 SQIVND (reference sequence). The CDR3 region is CASTRAGGFRDEQFF. The sequenced CDR3 bases are TGTGCCAGTACCCGGGCGGGGGGGTTTCGTGATGAG.

A word on this clone: The read ends 3 residues early relative to the CDR3; the germline J gene fills the gap. The chain links TRBV2 to TRBJ2-7; 8 nucleotides line up with TRBD2. The CDR3 is 15 residues long. The junction had 7 bases not matched to a gene; V was cut back by 1 base and J by 5 bases. Germline assignment: CDR1 SNHLY and CDR2 FYNNEI. CDR3 protein: CASSEVGRGGNEQYF. The sequenced CDR3 bases are TGTGCCAGCAGTGAAGTCGGGAGGGGAGGGAACGAG.

Comment on this clone: Read coverage stops 3 residues before the CDR3 terminus; the germline J gene supplies the remainder. The chain links TRBV7-9 to TRBJ1-2; weak D call: TRBD1 (5 bases). Germline CDR1 SEHNR, CDR2 FQNEAQ (reference sequence). CDR3 length: 14 residues. The CDR3 spells CASTGGVRGNDYTF. The sequenced part of the CDR3 DNA is TGTGCCAGCACGGGGGGGGTGAGGGGCAATGAC.

Regarding this clone: The read gets to within 3 residues of the CDR3 end, and the germline J gene fills in the rest. The V call is TRBV29-1, the J call TRBJ1-5, with TRBD1 matching over 7 bases. Losses at the gene ends were 5 bases for V and 7 bases for J; bases not matched to a gene: 8. CDR1 and CDR2 (germline): SQVTM, ANQGSEA. The CDR3 is 13 amino acids. Partial CDR3 DNA: TGCAGCGTTTCGACAGGGTACGGGCAGCCC. The encoded protein is CSVSTGYGQP. In full, the CDR3 is CSVSTGYGQPQHF.

As regards this clone: From the germline J gene comes the end of the CDR3, since the read stops 3 residues before it. The V gene is TRBV15, the J gene TRBJ2-7, with 10 bases fitting TRBD1. V gave up 1 base and J gave up 2 bases; unmatched junction bases: 2. The CDR3 totals 15 residues. Germline loops: CDR1 LNHNV, CDR2 YYDKDF (reference sequence). CDR3 DNA (partial): TGTGCCACCAGCAGAGGGACAGGGGGTACCTACGAG. Translated: CATSRGTGGTYE. The CDR3 in full is CATSRGTGGTYEQYF.

Regarding this clone: The read is 3 residues too short to cover the CDR3 end, so that end is filled in from the germline J gene. This chain links TRBV7-9 with TRBJ2-4; perhaps TRBD1 as D (6 bases). Germline V lookup: CDR1 SEHNR, CDR2 FQNEAQ (reference sequence). This CDR3 region has 15 residues. Incomplete CDR3 DNA: TGTGCCAGCATGGGGATGGGACAACAGCCTTATGGT. This translates into CASMGMGQQPYG. The complete CDR3 reads CASMGMGQQPYGQYF.

Details on this clone: The read halts 3 residues ahead of the CDR3 end, with the missing end drawn from the germline J gene. The gene calls are TRBV2 and TRBJ2-3; 8 bases line up with TRBD2. The CDR3 sequence is 13 residues long. Germline V gene lookup returns CDR1 SNHLY and CDR2 FYNNEI. Trimming took 4 bases from V and 3 from J; bases not matched to a gene: 0. The part of the CDR3 DNA that was read is TGTGCCAGCAGTGGCGGGAGGACAGATACG. Translated: CASSGGRTDT. The CDR3 reads in full as CASSGGRTDTQYF.

As to this clone: The read terminates 3 residues ahead of where the CDR3 ends, so the germline J gene completes it. The J gene is TRBJ1-2, the V gene TRBV20-1; D gene ambiguous. Germline V gene data show CDR1 as DFQATT and CDR2 as SNEGSKA (reference sequence). The CDR3 contains 14 residues. Trimming removed 5 bases at V and 2 bases at J, with 15 bases between. CDR3 loop: CSAGEGPGNYGYTF. The CDR3 DNA, read in part, is TGCAGTGCTGGTGAGGGTCCCGGAAACTATGGC.

Of note for this clone: The CDR3 end falls 3 residues outside the read, so it is completed with the germline J gene. This chain connects TRBV9 to TRBJ2-3; D ambiguous. Trimming took off 5 bases at V and 5 bases at J, with 9 bases between the two ends. Germline V gene lookup returns CDR1 SGDLS and CDR2 YYNGEE. This CDR3 region has 12 residues. The CDR3 loop reads CASSRSGDTQYF. The CDR3 DNA, read in part, is TGTGCCAGCAGTCGGTCTGGAGATACG.

For this clone: The read stops 3 residues short of the end of the CDR3; the missing end is completed from the germline J gene. V and J are TRBV12-3 or TRBV12-4 and TRBJ1-5; D unclear. V gave up 3 bases and J gave up 4 bases, with 10 bases separating them. This CDR3 spans 14 amino acids. The CDR3 bases that were read are TGTGCCAGCAGTTTTAGGCGGATGAATCAGCCC. This codes for CASSFRRMNQP. The CDR3 reads in full as CASSFRRMNQPQHF.

Of note for this clone: The CDR3 extends 3 residues past the end of the read, so its final part is completed from the germline J gene. The J gene is TRBJ2-5, the V gene TRBV6-1, with unresolved D. The length of the CDR3 is 14 residues. The V end lost 3 bases, the J end lost 4 bases, and 12 bases lay between the germline ends. In germline, CDR1 is MNHNS, CDR2 SASEGT. The DNA read from the CDR3 is TGTGCCAGCAGTGATCTCCGGTGGTCAGAGACC. Its protein is CASSDLRWSET. The full CDR3 protein is CASSDLRWSETQYF.

In regard to this clone: The sequence runs out 3 residues before the end of the CDR3; the remainder is reconstructed from the germline J gene. This chain links TRBV5-1 with TRBJ2-2; possible D gene TRBD2, 6 bases. CDR3 size: 14 residues. Germline values: CDR1 SGHRS, CDR2 YFSETQ. This CDR3 is CASSWAGYNSPLFF. The part of the CDR3 DNA that was read is TGCGCCAGCAGCTGGGCGGGGTATAATTCACCG.

As for this clone: Read coverage stops 3 residues before the CDR3 terminus; the germline J gene supplies the remainder. The chain links TRBV16 to TRBJ2-1, with 9 bases lining up with TRBD2. The CDR3 is 15 amino acids. Germline assignment: CDR1 KGHSY and CDR2 FQNENV. The trim removed 4 bases at V and 3 bases at J, leaving 4 bases unmatched. CDR3 DNA (partial): TGTGCCAGCAGCCCCTCACTAGCGGGCTACAATGAG. Translating gives CASSPSLAGYNE. The complete CDR3 protein is CASSPSLAGYNEQFF. Full variable domain (rest looked up from reference TRBV16 and TRBJ2-1): GEEVAQTPKHLVRGEGQKAKLYCAPIKGHSYVFWYQQVLKNEFKFLISFQNENVFDETGMPKERFSAKCLPNSPCSLEIQATKLEDSAVYFCASSPSLAGYNEQFFGPGTRLTVL.

For this clone: The read ends 3 residues before the CDR3 terminus; that terminus is restored from the germline J gene. The V call is TRBV20-1, the J call TRBJ1-6, with TRBD1 matching over 8 bases. This CDR3 is built from 14 residues. Germline CDR1 is DFQATT and CDR2 is SNEGSKA (reference sequence). The trim removed 0 bases at V and 10 bases at J, leaving 5 bases unmatched. Incomplete CDR3 DNA: TGCAGTGCTAGAGATCCCACAGGGGGATCACCC. This encodes CSARDPTGGSP. The full CDR3 protein reads CSARDPTGGSPLHF.

A note on this clone: Read data end 3 residues before the CDR3 end; the end is taken from the germline J gene. The chain joins TRBV28 to TRBJ2-7; D ambiguous. The CDR3 totals 13 residues. V was pared by 4 bases and J by 2 bases, with 9 bases between. Germline V gives CDR1 MDHEN, CDR2 SYDVKM. This CDR3 is CASSSSNTYEQYF. The sequenced part of the CDR3 DNA is TGTGCCAGCAGTTCCAGTAACACCTACGAG.

Concerning this clone: The CDR3 end falls 3 residues outside the read, so it is completed with the germline J gene. The rearrangement uses TRBV30 and TRBJ2-7, with 8 bases matching TRBD2. The CDR3 has 15 residues. V shed 2 bases, J shed 0 bases, and the junction held 6 bases outside the gene matches. CDR1 is GTSNPN, CDR2 SVGIG, per germline (reference sequence). The CDR3 reads CAWSPGGAGSYEQYF. The part of the CDR3 DNA that was read is TGTGCCTGGAGTCCCGGGGGGGCGGGCTCCTACGAG.

Remarks on this clone: The missing CDR3 end, 3 residues past where the read stops, is filled in from the germline J gene. V is TRBV10-1 and J is TRBJ2-1; 7 bases fit TRBD2. The germline gives CDR1 WNHNN, CDR2 SYGVQD (reference sequence). The CDR3 length is 13 residues. The ends lost 3 bases at V and 6 bases at J; junction bases unmatched: 2. CDR3 protein: CASSDPGGNEQFF. The CDR3 bases that were read are TGCGCCAGCAGTGATCCGGGGGGCAATGAG.

A word on this clone: The CDR3 end falls 3 residues outside the read, so it is completed with the germline J gene. The V gene is TRBV20-1, the J gene TRBJ2-3; D remains ambiguous. This CDR3 spans 11 amino acids. Trimming stripped 0 bases from V and 5 bases from J, with 3 bases between. Germline V gene data show CDR1 as DFQATT and CDR2 as SNEGSKA (reference sequence). CDR3 bases read: TGCAGTGCTAGAGATCAAGATACG. Amino acid sequence: CSARDQDT. The CDR3 as a whole reads CSARDQDTQYF.

As regards this clone: The read ends 3 residues before the CDR3 terminus; that terminus is restored from the germline J gene. V is TRBV5-1 and J is TRBJ2-7; 7 bases map to TRBD1. The CDR3 is 14 amino acids. The germline gives CDR1 SGHRS, CDR2 YFSETQ. Trimming at V came to 2 bases and at J to 5 bases, leaving 7 bases not matched to a gene. CDR3 sequence: CASSLSTGPDEQYF. CDR3 DNA, as far as it was read: TGCGCCAGCAGCTTATCGACAGGGCCCGACGAG.

CDR3 loop: CASSDPGQDYNEQFF. The covered CDR3 bases are TGTGCCAGCAGTGATCCGGGACAGGATTACAATGAG. This sequence joins TRBV25-1 and TRBJ2-1; 8 bases are a match to TRBD1. The CDR3 goes on 3 residues after the read ends, and that part is filled in from the germline J gene. Germline CDR1 MGHDK, CDR2 SYGVNS. The V and J ends lost 3 bases and 4 bases, in that order; junction bases with no gene match: 5. The CDR3 is 15 residues long. The full variable domain, completed using reference TRBV25-1 and TRBJ2-1, is EADIYQTPRYLVIGTGKKITLECSQTMGHDKMYWYQQDPGMELHLIHYSYGVNSTEKGDLSSESTVSRIRTEHFPLTLESARPSHTSQYLCASSDPGQDYNEQFFGPGTRLTVL.

Regarding this clone: The read finishes 3 residues shy of the CDR3 end, and the germline J gene is used to complete it. The chain employs TRBV20-1 and TRBJ2-1; 7 bases are shared with TRBD2. CDR1 is DFQATT, CDR2 SNEGSKA, per germline (reference sequence). V gave up 2 bases and J gave up 4 bases; unmatched junction bases: 8. This CDR3 spans 15 amino acids. CDR3 DNA, as far as it was read: TGCAGTGCTAGACACTTAGCGGGTGCTTACAATGAG. Its translation: CSARHLAGAYNE. The entire CDR3 protein reads CSARHLAGAYNEQFF.

A note on this clone: Read sequence stops 3 residues before the CDR3 end, and the germline J gene provides the missing end. This chain connects TRBV12-3 or TRBV12-4 to TRBJ2-7; D is unclear. V lost 4 bases to trimming and J lost 5 bases, with 6 bases between them. The CDR3 has 11 residues. CDR3 in amino acids: CASSWADEQYF. Incomplete CDR3 DNA: TGTGCCAGCAGTTGGGCCGACGAG.

In the case of this clone: Other DNA sequences in this specimen translate into the identical CDR3. The CDR3 spells CASSGTGSYGYTF. The DNA read from the CDR3 is TGTGCCAGCAGTGGGACAGGTTCCTATGGC. This sequence joins TRBV2 and TRBJ1-2; TRBD1 aligns across 7 bases. The sequenced fragment ends 3 residues before the CDR3 boundary, so the rest is inferred from the germline J gene. The V segment lost 4 bases and the J segment 4 bases; nucleotides outside the gene matches: 3. The CDR3 is 13 residues long. The germline V gene encodes CDR1 SNHLY and CDR2 FYNNEI.